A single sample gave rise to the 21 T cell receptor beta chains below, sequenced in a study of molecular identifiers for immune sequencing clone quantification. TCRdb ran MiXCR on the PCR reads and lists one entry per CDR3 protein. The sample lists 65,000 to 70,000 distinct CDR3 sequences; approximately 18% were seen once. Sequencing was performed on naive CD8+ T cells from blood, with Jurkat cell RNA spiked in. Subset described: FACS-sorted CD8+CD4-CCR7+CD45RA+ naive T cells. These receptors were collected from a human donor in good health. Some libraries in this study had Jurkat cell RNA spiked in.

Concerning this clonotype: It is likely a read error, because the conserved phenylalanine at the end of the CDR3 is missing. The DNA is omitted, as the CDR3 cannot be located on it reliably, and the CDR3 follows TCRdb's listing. The CDR3 spells CATIPELAGPYEHYS. The chain recombines TRBV9 with TRBJ2-7; TRBD2, the table's D call, was not compared with the DNA. The CDR3 is 15 residues long, ends included. Germline lookup yields CDR1 SGDLS and CDR2 YYNGEE.

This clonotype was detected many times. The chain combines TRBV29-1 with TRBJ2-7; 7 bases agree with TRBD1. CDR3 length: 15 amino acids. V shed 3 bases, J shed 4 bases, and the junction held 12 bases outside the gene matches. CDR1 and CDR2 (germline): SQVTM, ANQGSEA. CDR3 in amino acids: CSVELSGQRMYEQYF. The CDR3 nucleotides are TGCAGCGTTGAGCTCTCGGGACAGAGGATGTACGAGCAGTACTTC.

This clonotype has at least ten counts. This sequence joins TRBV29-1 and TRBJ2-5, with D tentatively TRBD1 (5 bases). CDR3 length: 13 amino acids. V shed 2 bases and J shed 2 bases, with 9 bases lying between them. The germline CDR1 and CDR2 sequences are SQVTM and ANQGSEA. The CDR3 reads CSVELRAQETQYF. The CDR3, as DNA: TGCAGCGTTGAACTCAGGGCTCAAGAGACCCAGTACTTC.

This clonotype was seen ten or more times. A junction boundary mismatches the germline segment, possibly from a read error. Written as DNA, the CDR3 is TGTGCCAGCCTGGACAGTAGCTATTTAGCCATAAACATTCAGTACTTC. Its translation: CASLDSSYLAINIQYF. This chain links TRBV28 with TRBJ2-4, with D perhaps TRBD1 (6 bases). CDR1 is MDHEN, CDR2 SYDVKM, per germline. The CDR3 is 16 amino acids.

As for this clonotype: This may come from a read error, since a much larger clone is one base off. DNA of the CDR3: TGTGCCAGCAGCTTAGCCTTTTGGACTGACCGGAGCCCCTATAATTCACCCCTCCACTTT. This sequence encodes CASSLAFWTDRSPYNSPLHF. This chain connects TRBV7-8 to TRBJ1-6; unclear D gene. CDR3 size: 20 residues. Germline V gene data show CDR1 as SGHVS and CDR2 as FQNEAQ. Trimming took 0 bases from V and 2 from J, leaving 20 bases between them.

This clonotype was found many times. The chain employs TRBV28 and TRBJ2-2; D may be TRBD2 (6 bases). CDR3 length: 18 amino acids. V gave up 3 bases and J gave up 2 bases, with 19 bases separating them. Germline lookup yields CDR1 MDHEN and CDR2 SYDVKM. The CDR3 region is CASSFWVGSAENTGELFF. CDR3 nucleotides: TGTGCCAGCAGTTTTTGGGTCGGGAGCGCGGAAAACACCGGGGAGCTGTTTTTT.

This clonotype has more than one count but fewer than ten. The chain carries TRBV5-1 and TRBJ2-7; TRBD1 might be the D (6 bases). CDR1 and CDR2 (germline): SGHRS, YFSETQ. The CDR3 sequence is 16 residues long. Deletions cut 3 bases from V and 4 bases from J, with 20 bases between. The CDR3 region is CASSSGQGKFTYEQYF. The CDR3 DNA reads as TGCGCCAGCAGCTCGGGCCAGGGGAAGTTTACGTACGAGCAGTACTTC.

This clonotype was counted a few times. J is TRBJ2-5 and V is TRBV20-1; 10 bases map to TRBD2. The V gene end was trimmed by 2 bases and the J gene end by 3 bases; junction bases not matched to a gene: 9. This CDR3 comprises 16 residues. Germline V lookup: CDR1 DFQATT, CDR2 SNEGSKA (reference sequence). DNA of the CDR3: TGCAGTGCTAGATCCCCTAGCGGGAGTGGCGAAGAGACCCAGTACTTC. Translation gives CSARSPSGSGEETQYF.

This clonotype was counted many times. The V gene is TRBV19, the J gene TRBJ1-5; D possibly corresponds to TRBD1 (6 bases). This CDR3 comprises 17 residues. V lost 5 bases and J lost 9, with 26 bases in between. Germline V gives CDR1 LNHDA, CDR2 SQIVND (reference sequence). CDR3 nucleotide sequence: TGTGCCAGTAGTCCCCCCGGGACATTACCCCGAAATTCGCCCCAGCATTTT. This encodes CASSPPGTLPRNSPQHF.

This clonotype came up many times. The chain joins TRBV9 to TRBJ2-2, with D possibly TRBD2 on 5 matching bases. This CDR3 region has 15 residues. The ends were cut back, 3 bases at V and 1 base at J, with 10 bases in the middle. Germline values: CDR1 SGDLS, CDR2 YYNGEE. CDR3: CASSGRTLNTGELFF. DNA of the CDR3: TGTGCCAGCAGCGGTCGGACTTTGAACACCGGGGAGCTGTTTTTT.

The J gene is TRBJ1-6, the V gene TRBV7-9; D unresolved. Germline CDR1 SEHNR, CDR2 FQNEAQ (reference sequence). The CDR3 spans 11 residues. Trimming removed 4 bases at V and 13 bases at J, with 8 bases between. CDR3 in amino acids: CASSSSWPLHF. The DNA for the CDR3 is TGTGCCAGCAGCTCCTCTTGGCCCCTCCACTTT.

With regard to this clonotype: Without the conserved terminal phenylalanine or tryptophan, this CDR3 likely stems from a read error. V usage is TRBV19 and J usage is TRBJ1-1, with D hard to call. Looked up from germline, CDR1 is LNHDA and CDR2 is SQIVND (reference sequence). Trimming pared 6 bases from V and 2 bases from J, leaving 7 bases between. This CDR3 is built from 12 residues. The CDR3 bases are TGTGCCAGTAGATTAGGAAACACTGAAGCTTTCCTT. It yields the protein CASRLGNTEAFL.

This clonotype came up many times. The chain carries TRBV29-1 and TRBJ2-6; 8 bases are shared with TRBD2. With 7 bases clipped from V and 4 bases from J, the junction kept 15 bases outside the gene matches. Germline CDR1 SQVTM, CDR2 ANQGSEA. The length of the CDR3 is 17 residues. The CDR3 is CSAETGTSGIGANVLTF. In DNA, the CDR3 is TGCAGCGCAGAGACCGGGACTAGTGGGATAGGGGCCAACGTCCTGACTTTC.

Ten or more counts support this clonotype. DNA for the CDR3: TGCGCCAGCAGCCAAGATTACGGCTACGAGCAGTACTTC. As protein: CASSQDYGYEQYF. V gene TRBV4-3 combines with J gene TRBJ2-7; D is unclear. CDR1 is LGHNA, CDR2 YSLEER, per germline. Trimming stripped 0 bases from V and 3 bases from J, with 6 bases between. This CDR3 spans 13 amino acids.

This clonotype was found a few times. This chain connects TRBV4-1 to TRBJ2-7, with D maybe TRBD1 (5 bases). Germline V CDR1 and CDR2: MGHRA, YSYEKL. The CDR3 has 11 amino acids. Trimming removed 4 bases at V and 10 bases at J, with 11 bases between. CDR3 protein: CASSPGHTQYF. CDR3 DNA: TGCGCCAGCAGCCCTGGACACACTCAGTACTTC.

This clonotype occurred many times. The CDR3 here is CASSLNRAEAFF. In DNA, the CDR3 is TGCGCCAGCAGCCTGAACCGGGCCGAAGCTTTCTTT. The rearrangement uses TRBV5-1 and TRBJ1-1; D remains ambiguous. The V end was cut by 4 bases, the J end by 8 bases, with 12 bases between. Germline CDR1 and CDR2: SGHRS and YFSETQ. This CDR3 has 12 residues.

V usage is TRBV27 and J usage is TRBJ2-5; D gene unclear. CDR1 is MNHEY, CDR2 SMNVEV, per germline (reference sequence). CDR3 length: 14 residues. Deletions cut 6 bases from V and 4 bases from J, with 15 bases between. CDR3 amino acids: CASREVGFVETQYF. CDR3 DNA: TGTGCCAGCAGAGAAGTAGGGTTTGTAGAGACCCAGTACTTC.

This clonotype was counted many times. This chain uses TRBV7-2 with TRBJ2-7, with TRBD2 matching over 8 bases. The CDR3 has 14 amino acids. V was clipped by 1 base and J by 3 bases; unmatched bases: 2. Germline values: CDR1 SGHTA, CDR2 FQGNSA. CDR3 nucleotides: TGTGCCAGCAGCTTAGGCGCGGGGGGCTACGAGCAGTACTTC. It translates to CASSLGAGGYEQYF.

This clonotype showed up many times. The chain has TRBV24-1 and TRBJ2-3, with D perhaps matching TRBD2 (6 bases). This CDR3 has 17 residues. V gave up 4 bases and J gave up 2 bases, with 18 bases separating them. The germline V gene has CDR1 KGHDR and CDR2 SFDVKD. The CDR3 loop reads CATSDHTLGGFTDTQYF. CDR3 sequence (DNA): TGTGCCACCAGTGACCACACCTTGGGGGGATTCACAGATACGCAGTATTTT.

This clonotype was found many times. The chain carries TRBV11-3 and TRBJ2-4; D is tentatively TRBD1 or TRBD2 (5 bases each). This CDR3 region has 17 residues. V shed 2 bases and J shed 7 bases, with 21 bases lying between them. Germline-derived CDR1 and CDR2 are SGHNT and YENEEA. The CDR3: CASSLYAPGAEMNIQYF. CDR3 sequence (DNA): TGTGCCAGCAGCTTATATGCCCCCGGGGCCGAGATGAACATTCAGTACTTC.

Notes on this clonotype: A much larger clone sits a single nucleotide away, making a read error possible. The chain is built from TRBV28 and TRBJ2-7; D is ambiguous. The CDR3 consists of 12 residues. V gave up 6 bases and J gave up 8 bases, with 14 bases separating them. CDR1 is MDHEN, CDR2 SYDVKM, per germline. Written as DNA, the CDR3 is TGTGCCAGCAGCCGCACAATGAACAAGCAGTACTTC. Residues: CASSRTMNKQYF.